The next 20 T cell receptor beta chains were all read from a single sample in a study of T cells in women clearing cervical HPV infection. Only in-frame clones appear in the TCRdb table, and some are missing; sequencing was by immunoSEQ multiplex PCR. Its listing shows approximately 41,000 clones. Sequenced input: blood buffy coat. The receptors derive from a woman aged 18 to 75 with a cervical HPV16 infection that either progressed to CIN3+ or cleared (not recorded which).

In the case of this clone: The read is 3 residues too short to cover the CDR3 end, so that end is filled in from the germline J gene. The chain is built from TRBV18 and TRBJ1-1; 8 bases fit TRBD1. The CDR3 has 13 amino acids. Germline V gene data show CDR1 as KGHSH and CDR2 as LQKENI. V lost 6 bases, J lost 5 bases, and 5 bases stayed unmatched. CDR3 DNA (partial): TGTGCCAGCTCCCGAGGACAGGGTACTGAA. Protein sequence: CASSRGQGTE. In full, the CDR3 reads CASSRGQGTEAFF. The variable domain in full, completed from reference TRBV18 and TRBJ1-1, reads NAGVMQNPRHLVRRRGQEARLRCSPMKGHSHVYWYRQLPEEGLKFMVYLQKENIIDESGMPKERFSAEFPKEGPSILRIQQVVRGDSAAYFCASSRGQGTEAFFGQGTRLTVV.

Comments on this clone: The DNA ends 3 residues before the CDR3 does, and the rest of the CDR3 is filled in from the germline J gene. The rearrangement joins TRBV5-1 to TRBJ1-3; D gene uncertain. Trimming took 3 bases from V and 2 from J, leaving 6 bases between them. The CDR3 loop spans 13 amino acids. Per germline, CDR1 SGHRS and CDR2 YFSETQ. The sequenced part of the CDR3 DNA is TGCGCCAGCAGCTCCGGTACTGGAAACACC. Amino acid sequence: CASSSGTGNT. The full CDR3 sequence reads CASSSGTGNTIYF.

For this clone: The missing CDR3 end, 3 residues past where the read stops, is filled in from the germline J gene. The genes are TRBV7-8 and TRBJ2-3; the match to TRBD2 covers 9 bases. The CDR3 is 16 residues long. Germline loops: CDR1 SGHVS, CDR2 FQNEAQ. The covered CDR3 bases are TGTGCCAGCAGCTTACTTGCGGGGGGGGCCCGGAGGGCG. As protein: CASSLLAGGARRA. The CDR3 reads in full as CASSLLAGGARRAQYF.

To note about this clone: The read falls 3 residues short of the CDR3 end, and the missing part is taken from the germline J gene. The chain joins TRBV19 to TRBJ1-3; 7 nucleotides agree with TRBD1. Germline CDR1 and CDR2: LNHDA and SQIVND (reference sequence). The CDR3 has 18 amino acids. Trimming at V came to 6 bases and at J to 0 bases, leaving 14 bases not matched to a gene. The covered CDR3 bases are TGTGCCAGTAGCCATAGGAGGGGACAGACCAGCTCTGGAAACACC. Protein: CASSHRRGQTSSGNT. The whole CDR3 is CASSHRRGQTSSGNTIYF.

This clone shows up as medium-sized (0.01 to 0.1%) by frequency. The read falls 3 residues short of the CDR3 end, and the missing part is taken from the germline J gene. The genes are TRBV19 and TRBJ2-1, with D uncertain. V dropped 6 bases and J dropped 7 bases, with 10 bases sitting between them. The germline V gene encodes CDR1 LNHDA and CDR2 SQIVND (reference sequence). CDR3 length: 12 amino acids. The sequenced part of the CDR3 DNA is TGTGCCAGTAGCCGCCAGACAAATGAG. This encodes CASSRQTNE. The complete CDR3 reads CASSRQTNEQFF.

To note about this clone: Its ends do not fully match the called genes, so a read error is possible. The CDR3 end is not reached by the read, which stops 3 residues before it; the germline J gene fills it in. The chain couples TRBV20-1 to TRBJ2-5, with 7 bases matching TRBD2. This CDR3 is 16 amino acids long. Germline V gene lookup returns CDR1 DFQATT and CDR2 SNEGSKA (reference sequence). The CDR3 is CSARGWSSGHQETQYF. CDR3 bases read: TGCAGTGCGAGAGGTTGGTCTAGCGGTCACCAAGAGACC.

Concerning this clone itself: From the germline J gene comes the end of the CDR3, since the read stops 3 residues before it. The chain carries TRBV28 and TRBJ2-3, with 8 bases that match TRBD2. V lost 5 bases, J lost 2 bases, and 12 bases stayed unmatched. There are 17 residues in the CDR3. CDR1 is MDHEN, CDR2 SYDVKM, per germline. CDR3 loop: CASSLLGVAGFTDTQYF. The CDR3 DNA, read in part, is TGTGCCAGCAGTCTACTTGGAGTAGCGGGGTTCACAGATACG.

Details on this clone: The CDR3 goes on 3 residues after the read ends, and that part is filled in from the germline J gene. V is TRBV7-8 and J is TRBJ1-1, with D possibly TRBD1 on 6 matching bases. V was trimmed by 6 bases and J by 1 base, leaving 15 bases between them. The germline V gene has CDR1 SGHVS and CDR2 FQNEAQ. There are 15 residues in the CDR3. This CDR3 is CASRREGVKNTEAFF. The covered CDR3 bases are TGTGCCAGCAGAAGGGAGGGGGTCAAGAACACTGAA. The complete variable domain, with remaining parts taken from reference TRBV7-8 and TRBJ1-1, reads GAGVSQSPRYKVAKRGQDVALRCDPISGHVSLFWYQQALGQGPEFLTYFQNEAQLDKSGLPSDRFFAERPEGSVSTLKIQRTQQEDSAVYLCASRREGVKNTEAFFGQGTRLTVV.

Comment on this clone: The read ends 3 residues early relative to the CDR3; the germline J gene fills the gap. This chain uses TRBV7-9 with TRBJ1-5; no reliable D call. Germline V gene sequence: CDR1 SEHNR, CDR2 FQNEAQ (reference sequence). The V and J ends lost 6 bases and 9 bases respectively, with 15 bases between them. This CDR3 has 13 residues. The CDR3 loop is CASRLGEGLPQHF. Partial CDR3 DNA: TGTGCCAGCAGACTCGGAGAGGGTTTGCCC.

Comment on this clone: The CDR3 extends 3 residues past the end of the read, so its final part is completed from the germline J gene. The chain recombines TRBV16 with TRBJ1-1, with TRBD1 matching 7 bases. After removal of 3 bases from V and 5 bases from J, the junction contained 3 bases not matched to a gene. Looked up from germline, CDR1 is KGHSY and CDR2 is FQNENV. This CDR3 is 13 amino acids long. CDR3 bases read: TGTGCCAGCAGCCAGCTCAGGGGGACTGAA. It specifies CASSQLRGTE. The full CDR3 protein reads CASSQLRGTEAFF.

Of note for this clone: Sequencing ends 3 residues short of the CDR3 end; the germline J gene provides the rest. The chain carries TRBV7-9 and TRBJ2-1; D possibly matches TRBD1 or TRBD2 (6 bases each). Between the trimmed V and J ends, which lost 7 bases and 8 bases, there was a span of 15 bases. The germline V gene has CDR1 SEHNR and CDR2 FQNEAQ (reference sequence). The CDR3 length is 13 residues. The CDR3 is CASTHEGEDEQFF. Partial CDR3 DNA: TGTGCCAGCACCCATGAGGGGGAGGATGAG.

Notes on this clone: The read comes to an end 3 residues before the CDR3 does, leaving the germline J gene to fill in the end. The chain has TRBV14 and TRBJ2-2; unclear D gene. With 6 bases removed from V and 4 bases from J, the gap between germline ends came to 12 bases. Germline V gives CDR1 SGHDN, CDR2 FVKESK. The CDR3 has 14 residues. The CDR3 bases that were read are TGTGCCAGCAGTCCCGGCAGGTTCACCGGGGAG. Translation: CASSPGRFTGE. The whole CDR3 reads CASSPGRFTGELFF.

The CDR3 spells CASSLEPGLDYGYTF. The covered CDR3 bases are TGCGCCAGCAGCTTGGAACCAGGGTTGGACTATGGC. The chain is built from TRBV5-1 and TRBJ1-2; TRBD1 might be the D (5 bases). Coverage ceases 3 residues before the CDR3 finishes, and the germline J gene fills in the end. With 0 bases removed from V and 3 bases from J, the gap between germline ends came to 12 bases. The CDR3 is 15 residues long. Per the germline V gene, CDR1 is SGHRS and CDR2 is YFSETQ.

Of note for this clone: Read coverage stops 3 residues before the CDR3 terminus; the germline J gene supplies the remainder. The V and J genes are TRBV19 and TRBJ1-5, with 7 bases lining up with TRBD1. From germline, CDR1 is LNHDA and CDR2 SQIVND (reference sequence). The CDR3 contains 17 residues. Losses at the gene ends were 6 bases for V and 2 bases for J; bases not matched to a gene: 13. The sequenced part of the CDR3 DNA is TGTGCCAGTAGACCTGGACAGGCCCCAAGGGGCAATCAGCCC. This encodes CASRPGQAPRGNQP. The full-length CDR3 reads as CASRPGQAPRGNQPQHF.

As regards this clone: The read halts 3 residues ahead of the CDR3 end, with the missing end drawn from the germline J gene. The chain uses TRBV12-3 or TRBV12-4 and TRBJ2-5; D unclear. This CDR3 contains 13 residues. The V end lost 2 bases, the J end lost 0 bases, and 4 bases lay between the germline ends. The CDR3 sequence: CASSLHYQETQYF. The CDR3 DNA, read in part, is TGTGCCAGCAGTTTACACTACCAAGAGACC.

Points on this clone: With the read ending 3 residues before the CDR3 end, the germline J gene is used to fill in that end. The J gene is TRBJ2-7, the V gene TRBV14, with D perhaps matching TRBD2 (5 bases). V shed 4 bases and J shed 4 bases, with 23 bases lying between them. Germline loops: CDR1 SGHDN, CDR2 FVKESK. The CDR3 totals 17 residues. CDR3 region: CASSLYHGVSPGYEQYF. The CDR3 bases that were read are TGTGCCAGCAGCCTTTACCACGGGGTCAGTCCTGGGTACGAG.

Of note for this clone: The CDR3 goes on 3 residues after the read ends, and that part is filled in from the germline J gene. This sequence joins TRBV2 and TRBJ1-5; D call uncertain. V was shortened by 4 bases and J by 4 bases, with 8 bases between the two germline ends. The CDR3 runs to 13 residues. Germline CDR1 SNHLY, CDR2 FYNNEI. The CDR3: CASSARSNQPQHF. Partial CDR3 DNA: TGTGCCAGCAGTGCAAGGTCGAATCAGCCC.

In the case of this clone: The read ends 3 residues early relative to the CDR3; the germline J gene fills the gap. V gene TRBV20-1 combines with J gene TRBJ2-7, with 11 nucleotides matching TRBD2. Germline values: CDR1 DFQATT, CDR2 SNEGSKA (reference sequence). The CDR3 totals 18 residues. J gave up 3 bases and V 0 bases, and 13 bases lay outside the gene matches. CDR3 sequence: CSARDPGVAGGKFYEQYF. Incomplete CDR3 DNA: TGCAGTGCTAGAGACCCCGGAGTAGCGGGAGGGAAATTCTACGAG.

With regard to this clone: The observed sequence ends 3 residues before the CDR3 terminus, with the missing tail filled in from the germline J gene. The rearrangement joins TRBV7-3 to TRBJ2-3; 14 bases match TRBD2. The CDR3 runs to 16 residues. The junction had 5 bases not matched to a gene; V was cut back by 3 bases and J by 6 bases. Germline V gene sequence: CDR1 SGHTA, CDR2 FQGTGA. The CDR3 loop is CASSLGTSGGMDTQYF. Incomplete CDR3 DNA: TGTGCCAGCAGCTTGGGGACTAGCGGGGGAATGGATACG.

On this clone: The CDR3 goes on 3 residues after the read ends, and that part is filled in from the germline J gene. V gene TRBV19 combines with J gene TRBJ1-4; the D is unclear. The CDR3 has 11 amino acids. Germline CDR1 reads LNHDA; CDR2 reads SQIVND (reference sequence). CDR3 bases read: TGTGCCAGTAGTATTGATGCGAAA. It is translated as CASSIDAK. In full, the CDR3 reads CASSIDAKLFF.